This TCR beta chain was identified in a study of T cell changes during pregnancy in multiple sclerosis. CDR1 MGHRA and CDR2 YSYEKL come from the germline V gene. The germline V and J ends were trimmed by 0 bases and 8 bases, with 16 bases remaining between them. The CDR3 runs to 15 residues. TCRdb keeps only in-frame clones here, not all; method: immunoSEQ multiplex PCR. The table lists 78,000 or so clones, around 90% of them singletons. The clonotype originates from a female donor with multiple sclerosis, enrolled in a pregnancy study. This chain connects TRBV4-1 to TRBJ1-2; TRBD1 is a possible D gene (5 bases). This sample comprised CD4+ T cells from peripheral blood mononuclear cells, obtained before pregnancy. CDR3 sequence reads: CASSQDRQLLGGYTF. CDR3 sequence (DNA): TGCGCCAGCAGCCAAGACAGACAGCTCTTGGGGGGCTACACCTTC.